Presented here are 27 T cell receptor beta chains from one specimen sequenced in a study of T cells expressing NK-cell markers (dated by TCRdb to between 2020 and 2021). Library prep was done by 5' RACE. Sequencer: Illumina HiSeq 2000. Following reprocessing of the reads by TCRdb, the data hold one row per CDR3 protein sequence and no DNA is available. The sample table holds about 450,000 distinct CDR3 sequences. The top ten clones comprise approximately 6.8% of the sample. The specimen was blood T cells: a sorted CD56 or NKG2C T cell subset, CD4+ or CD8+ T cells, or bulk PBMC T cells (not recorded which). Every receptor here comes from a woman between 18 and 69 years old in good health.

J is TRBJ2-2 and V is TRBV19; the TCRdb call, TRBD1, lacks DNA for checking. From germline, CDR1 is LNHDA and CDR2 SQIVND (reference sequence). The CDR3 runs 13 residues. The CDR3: CASYRGGTGELFF.

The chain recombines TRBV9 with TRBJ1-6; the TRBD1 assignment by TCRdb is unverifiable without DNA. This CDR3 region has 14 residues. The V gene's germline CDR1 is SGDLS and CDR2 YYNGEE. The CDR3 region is CASTAGTVNSPLHF.

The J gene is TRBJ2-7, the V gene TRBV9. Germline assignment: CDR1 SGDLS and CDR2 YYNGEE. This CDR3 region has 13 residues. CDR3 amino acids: CASSSELPYEQYF.

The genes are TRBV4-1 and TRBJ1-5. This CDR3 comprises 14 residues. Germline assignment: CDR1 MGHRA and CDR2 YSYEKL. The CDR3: CASSLLPGGQPQHF.

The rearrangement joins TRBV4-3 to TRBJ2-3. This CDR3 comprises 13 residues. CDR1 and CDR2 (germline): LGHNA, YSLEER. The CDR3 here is CASSQDSLDTQYF.

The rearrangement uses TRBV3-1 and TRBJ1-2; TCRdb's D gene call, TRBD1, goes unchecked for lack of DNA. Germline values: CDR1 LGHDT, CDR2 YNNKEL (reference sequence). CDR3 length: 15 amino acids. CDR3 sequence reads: CASSQQGQGKRGYTF.

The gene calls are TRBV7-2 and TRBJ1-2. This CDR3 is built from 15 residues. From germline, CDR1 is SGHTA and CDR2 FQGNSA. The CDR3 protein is CASSLALGREYGYTF.

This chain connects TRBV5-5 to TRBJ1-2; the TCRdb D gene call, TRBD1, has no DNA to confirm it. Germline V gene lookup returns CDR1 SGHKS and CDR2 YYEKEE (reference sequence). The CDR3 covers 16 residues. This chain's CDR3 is CASSAGVSDSDYGYTF.

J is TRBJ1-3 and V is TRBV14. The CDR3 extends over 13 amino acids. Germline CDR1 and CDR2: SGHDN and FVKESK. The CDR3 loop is CASSVFSGNTIYF.

This chain's CDR3 is CASSMARPVAKNIQYF. The chain employs TRBV19 and TRBJ2-4. Germline V CDR1 and CDR2: LNHDA, SQIVND (reference sequence). The CDR3 loop spans 16 amino acids.

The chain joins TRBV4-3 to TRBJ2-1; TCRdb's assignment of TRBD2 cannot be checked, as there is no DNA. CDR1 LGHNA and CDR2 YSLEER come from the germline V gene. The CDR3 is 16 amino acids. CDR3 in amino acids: CASREQLAGALDEQFF.

The CDR3 is CAISERQGVETQYF. V gene TRBV10-3 combines with J gene TRBJ2-5; as DNA is missing, the TRBD1 call by TCRdb cannot be tested. In germline, CDR1 is ENHRY, CDR2 SYGVKD. This CDR3 spans 14 amino acids.

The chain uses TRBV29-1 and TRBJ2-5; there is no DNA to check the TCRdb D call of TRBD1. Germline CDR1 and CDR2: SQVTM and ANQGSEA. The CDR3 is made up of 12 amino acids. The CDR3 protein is CSVAQGEETQYF.

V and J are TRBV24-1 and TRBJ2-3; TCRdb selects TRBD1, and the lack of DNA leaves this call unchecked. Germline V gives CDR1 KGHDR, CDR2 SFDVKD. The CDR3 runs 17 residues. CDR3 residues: CATSDPGRQGGTDTQYF.

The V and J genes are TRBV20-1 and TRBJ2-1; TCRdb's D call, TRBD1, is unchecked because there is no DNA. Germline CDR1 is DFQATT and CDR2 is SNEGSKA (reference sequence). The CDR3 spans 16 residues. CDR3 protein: CSATPLGTSSYNEQFF.

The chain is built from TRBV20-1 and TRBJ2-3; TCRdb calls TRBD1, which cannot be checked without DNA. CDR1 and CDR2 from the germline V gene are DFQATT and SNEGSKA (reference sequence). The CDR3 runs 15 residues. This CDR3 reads CSASRQGIRTDTQYF.

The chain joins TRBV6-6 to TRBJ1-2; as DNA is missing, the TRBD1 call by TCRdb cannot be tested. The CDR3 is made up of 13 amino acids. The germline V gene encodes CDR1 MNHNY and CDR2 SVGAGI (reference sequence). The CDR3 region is CASSYDRGDGYTF.

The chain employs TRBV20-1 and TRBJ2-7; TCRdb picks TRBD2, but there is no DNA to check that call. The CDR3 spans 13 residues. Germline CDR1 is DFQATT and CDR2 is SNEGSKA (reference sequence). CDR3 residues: CSAPGTSLPEQYF.

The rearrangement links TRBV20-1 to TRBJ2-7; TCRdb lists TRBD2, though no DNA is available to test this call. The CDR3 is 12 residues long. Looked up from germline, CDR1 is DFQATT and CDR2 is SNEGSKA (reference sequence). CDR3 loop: CSAGLAPYEQYF.

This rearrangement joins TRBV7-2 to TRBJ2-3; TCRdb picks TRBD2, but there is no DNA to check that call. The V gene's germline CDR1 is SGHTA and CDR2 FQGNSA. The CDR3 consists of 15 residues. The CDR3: CASSLIGGGTDTQYF.

The CDR3: CASNRGESTEAFF. The rearrangement links TRBV6-1 to TRBJ1-1; TCRdb selects TRBD1, and the lack of DNA leaves this call unchecked. Per germline, CDR1 MNHNS and CDR2 SASEGT. The CDR3 runs to 13 residues.

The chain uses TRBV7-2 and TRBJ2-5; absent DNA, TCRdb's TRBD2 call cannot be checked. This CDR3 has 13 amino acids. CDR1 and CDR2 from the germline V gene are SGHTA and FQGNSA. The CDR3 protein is CASNHWEGETQYF.

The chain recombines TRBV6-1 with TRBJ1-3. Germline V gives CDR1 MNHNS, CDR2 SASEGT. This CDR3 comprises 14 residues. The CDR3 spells CASCKGSTGNTIYF.

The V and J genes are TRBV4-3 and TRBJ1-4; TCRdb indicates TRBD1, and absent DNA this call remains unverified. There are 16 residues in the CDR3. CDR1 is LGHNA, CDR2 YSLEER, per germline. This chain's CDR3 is CASSQDRRVSNEKLFF.

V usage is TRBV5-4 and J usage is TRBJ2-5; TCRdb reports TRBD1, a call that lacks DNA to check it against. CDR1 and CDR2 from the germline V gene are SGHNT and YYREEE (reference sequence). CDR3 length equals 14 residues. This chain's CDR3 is CASNGDREQETQYF.

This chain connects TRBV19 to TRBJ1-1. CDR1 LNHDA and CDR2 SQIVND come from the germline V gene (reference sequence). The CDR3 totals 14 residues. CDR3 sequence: CASSTIYTNTEAFF.

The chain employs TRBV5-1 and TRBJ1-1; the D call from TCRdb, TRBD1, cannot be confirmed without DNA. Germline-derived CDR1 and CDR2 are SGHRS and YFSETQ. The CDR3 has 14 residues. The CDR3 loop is CASSRDVRNTEAFF.